This passage covers 28 T cell receptor beta chains from one sample sequenced in a study of T cell changes during pregnancy in multiple sclerosis. The repertoire was sequenced with immunoSEQ multiplex PCR; TCRdb's copy has only in-frame clones and lacks some. Of roughly 110,000 clones in the sample, approximately 90% were seen once. The sequences come from peripheral blood, collected after pregnancy. Receptors were obtained from a female donor with multiple sclerosis, enrolled in a pregnancy study.

The chain uses TRBV2 and TRBJ1-4, with D uncertain. Deletions cut 0 bases from V and 5 bases from J, with 7 bases between. The CDR3 has 14 amino acids. Germline CDR1 and CDR2: SNHLY and FYNNEI. CDR3 loop: CASSEARQNEKLFF. The CDR3 nucleotides are TGTGCCAGCAGTGAAGCACGACAAAATGAAAAACTGTTTTTT.

CDR3 loop: CASSVQGDTGELFF. The CDR3 DNA sequence: TGTGCCAGCAGCGTACAGGGTGACACCGGGGAGCTGTTTTTT. The V gene is TRBV9, the J gene TRBJ2-2; TRBD1 is a possible D gene (5 bases). This CDR3 is built from 14 residues. V was cut by 1 base and J by 3 bases, with 7 bases left in between. Germline V gene sequence: CDR1 SGDLS, CDR2 YYNGEE.

The chain has TRBV9 and TRBJ2-2, with 12 bases that match TRBD2. The length of the CDR3 is 17 residues. V shed 2 bases and J 2 bases; nucleotides not matched to a gene: 4. Germline V gene data show CDR1 as SGDLS and CDR2 as YYNGEE. The CDR3 nucleotides are TGTGCCAGCAGCGTCGGACTAGCGGGAACCAACACCGGGGAGCTGTTTTTT. This gives the protein CASSVGLAGTNTGELFF.

The rearrangement links TRBV29-1 to TRBJ1-3; D call uncertain. Germline V gene lookup returns CDR1 SQVTM and CDR2 ANQGSEA. The V end was cut by 5 bases, the J end by 4 bases, with 9 bases between. The CDR3 length is 12 residues. CDR3 DNA sequence: TGCAGCGTTCGGGAAGGAGGAAACACCATATATTTT. Residues: CSVREGGNTIYF. Drawing the rest from reference TRBV29-1 and TRBJ1-3, the complete variable domain is SAVISQKPSRDICQRGTSLTIQCQVDSQVTMMFWYRQQPGQSLTLIATANQGSEATYESGFVIDKFPISRPNLTFSTLTVSNMSPEDSSIYLCSVREGGNTIYFGEGSWLTVV.

The CDR3 DNA reads TGTGCCTGGAGGGGGGAGGGAAATTCACCCCTCCACTTT. Translating gives CAWRGEGNSPLHF. The rearrangement joins TRBV30 to TRBJ1-6, with a possible D match to TRBD1 (5 bases). Trimming took 3 bases from V and 7 from J, leaving 10 bases between them. CDR3 length: 13 residues. Germline V gene data show CDR1 as GTSNPN and CDR2 as SVGIG (reference sequence).

The chain has TRBV27 and TRBJ1-6; possibly TRBD1 for D (6 bases). V was trimmed by 2 bases and J by 9 bases, leaving 11 bases between them. The germline gives CDR1 MNHEY, CDR2 SMNVEV (reference sequence). This CDR3 is built from 14 residues. The CDR3 here is CASSLAAGVSPLHF. The CDR3 DNA reads TGTGCCAGCAGTTTAGCGGCAGGGGTTTCACCCCTCCACTTT.

The chain recombines TRBV30 with TRBJ2-1, with 8 bases that match TRBD2. The trim removed 0 bases at V and 9 bases at J, leaving 10 bases unmatched. CDR3 length equals 15 residues. Per the germline V gene, CDR1 is GTSNPN and CDR2 is SVGIG (reference sequence). The CDR3 coding sequence is TGTGCCTGGAGTGTGTTGGCTAGCGGGTTTGGTGAGCAGTTCTTC. Encoded protein: CAWSVLASGFGEQFF.

This clone was recorded only once. V is TRBV5-1 and J is TRBJ2-1; no reliable D call. The CDR3 runs 13 residues. Deletions cut 2 bases from V and 7 bases from J, with 10 bases between. CDR1 and CDR2 (germline): SGHRS, YFSETQ. CDR3 loop: CASSFPSVNEQFF. The CDR3 DNA follows: TGCGCCAGCAGCTTCCCCTCCGTGAATGAGCAGTTCTTC.

V usage is TRBV5-1 and J usage is TRBJ2-4; D possibly corresponds to TRBD2 (5 bases). Germline loops: CDR1 SGHRS, CDR2 YFSETQ. The V and J ends lost 4 bases and 8 bases respectively, with 16 bases between them. The CDR3 totals 14 residues. The chain's CDR3 is CASSTRGYGDIQYF. CDR3 nucleotide sequence: TGCGCCAGCAGCACAAGAGGGTATGGGGACATTCAGTACTTC.

The chain uses TRBV11-2 and TRBJ2-5; maybe TRBD1 (6 bases). The CDR3 contains 15 residues. V was trimmed by 5 bases and J by 1 base, leaving 14 bases between them. Germline V lookup: CDR1 SGHAT, CDR2 FQNNGV. The CDR3 here is CASSLADRIQETQYF. CDR3 nucleotide sequence: TGTGCCAGCAGCCTAGCAGACAGGATCCAAGAGACCCAGTACTTC.

The chain links TRBV5-1 to TRBJ1-4, with D possibly matching TRBD1 (6 bases). Per germline, CDR1 SGHRS and CDR2 YFSETQ. This CDR3 has 14 amino acids. V was cut by 0 bases and J by 7 bases, with 10 bases left in between. Written as DNA, the CDR3 is TGCGCCAGCAGCTTGGGAGGGGGTAGTGAAAAACTGTTTTTT. Protein product: CASSLGGGSEKLFF.

The CDR3 spells CASRYLAGRGEKLFF. The CDR3 DNA follows: TGTGCCAGCAGGTACCTGGCGGGGAGGGGCGAAAAACTGTTTTTT. This rearrangement joins TRBV27 to TRBJ1-4; tentative D call: TRBD1 (5 bases). CDR3 length equals 15 residues. Germline V gene data show CDR1 as MNHEY and CDR2 as SMNVEV (reference sequence). V was pared by 6 bases and J by 8 bases, with 19 bases between.

The chain links TRBV28 to TRBJ2-7; D might be TRBD2 (6 bases). The CDR3 loop spans 17 amino acids. Trimming stripped 0 bases from V and 0 bases from J, with 15 bases between. Looked up from germline, CDR1 is MDHEN and CDR2 is SYDVKM. The CDR3 DNA reads TGTGCCAGCAGTTTATGGGGACTGCGGCCGGACTCCTACGAGCAGTACTTC. Its translation is CASSLWGLRPDSYEQYF.

The chain has TRBV5-5 and TRBJ2-3; 7 positions match TRBD2. This CDR3 contains 17 residues. V was pared by 0 bases and J by 2 bases, with 9 bases of the junction left unmatched. Germline CDR1 SGHKS, CDR2 YYEKEE (reference sequence). The CDR3 reads CASSLGPGGEVTDTQYF. The CDR3 bases are TGTGCCAGCAGCTTGGGTCCGGGGGGAGAGGTCACAGATACGCAGTATTTT.

This chain connects TRBV2 to TRBJ1-1; weak D call: TRBD1 (5 bases). The CDR3 is 11 amino acids. The V end was cut by 3 bases, the J end by 10 bases, with 9 bases between. Germline-derived CDR1 and CDR2 are SNHLY and FYNNEI. CDR3 sequence (DNA): TGTGCCAGCAGTGAGGGCAGGGCAGCTTTCTTT. It yields the protein CASSEGRAAFF.

DNA for the CDR3: TGTGCCAGCAGTCCACAAACAGGGCCAGCCTACGAGCAGTACTTC. It yields the protein CASSPQTGPAYEQYF. The chain carries TRBV6-5 and TRBJ2-7; a possible D gene is TRBD1 (6 bases). V was pared by 5 bases and J by 2 bases, with 16 bases between. Germline V lookup: CDR1 MNHEY, CDR2 SVGAGI. The CDR3 covers 15 residues.

The V gene is TRBV6-5, the J gene TRBJ1-2, with D possibly being TRBD1 (5 bases). The V gene lost 5 bases and the J gene lost 7 bases, with 20 bases spanning the gap. The CDR3 runs to 15 residues. CDR1 and CDR2 from the germline V gene are MNHEY and SVGAGI. The CDR3 is CASSARDSRSGGYTF. As DNA, the CDR3 is TGTGCCAGCAGTGCTCGGGACTCCCGTTCCGGTGGCTACACCTTC.

The J gene is TRBJ2-5, the V gene TRBV5-1, with TRBD1 as a possible D gene (6 bases). Trimming stripped 4 bases from V and 1 base from J, with 11 bases between. CDR1 SGHRS and CDR2 YFSETQ come from the germline V gene. The CDR3 runs to 14 residues. The CDR3 loop reads CASSVQGPQETQYF. CDR3 nucleotides: TGCGCCAGCAGCGTACAGGGTCCCCAAGAGACCCAGTACTTC.

V usage is TRBV4-2 and J usage is TRBJ2-2; 8 nucleotides agree with TRBD2. Germline V gene data show CDR1 as LGHNA and CDR2 as YNFKEQ. V lost 8 bases to trimming and J lost 4 bases; unmatched junction nucleotides: 9. CDR3 length: 15 amino acids. In nucleotides, the CDR3 is TGTGCCAGCGTCCCGGGGGGGGAGATCACCGGGGAGCTGTTTTTT. Translating it yields CASVPGGEITGELFF.

The rearrangement uses TRBV30 and TRBJ1-4, with D uncertain. CDR3 length: 13 amino acids. V dropped 3 bases and J dropped 8 bases, with 13 bases sitting between them. Germline V gene data show CDR1 as GTSNPN and CDR2 as SVGIG (reference sequence). In nucleotides, the CDR3 is TGTGCCTGGAGGATGGGAGGGTCCGAAAAACTGTTTTTT. Translated: CAWRMGGSEKLFF.

The chain recombines TRBV6-6 with TRBJ1-2; TRBD1 matches at 8 bases. Looked up from germline, CDR1 is MNHNY and CDR2 is SVGAGI (reference sequence). The length of the CDR3 is 15 residues. The J segment lost 6 bases and the V segment lost 0 bases, leaving 6 bases of the junction unmatched. The CDR3 reads CASSYSRTGLDGYTF. DNA for the CDR3: TGTGCCAGCAGTTACTCGCGGACAGGGTTGGATGGCTACACCTTC.

This chain joins TRBV19 and TRBJ2-3; 8 bases are shared with TRBD2. Trimming at V came to 5 bases and at J to 0 bases, leaving 7 bases not matched to a gene. Germline-derived CDR1 and CDR2 are LNHDA and SQIVND (reference sequence). The CDR3 length is 16 residues. The CDR3 region is CASSERLAPSTDTQYF. The CDR3, as DNA: TGTGCCAGTAGTGAAAGACTAGCGCCTAGCACAGATACGCAGTATTTT.

The chain links TRBV5-6 to TRBJ2-2; 7 bases fit TRBD2. From germline, CDR1 is SGHDT and CDR2 YYEEEE. CDR3 length: 16 amino acids. The trim removed 3 bases at V and 4 bases at J, leaving 9 bases unmatched. The CDR3: CASSYRSGEGTGELFF. DNA of the CDR3: TGTGCCAGCAGCTACCGATCCGGGGAGGGCACCGGGGAGCTGTTTTTT.

This chain joins TRBV6-1 and TRBJ2-3; D perhaps matches TRBD1 (6 bases). With 6 bases removed from V and 4 bases from J, the gap between germline ends came to 11 bases. The CDR3 extends over 13 amino acids. Germline CDR1 and CDR2: MNHNS and SASEGT. The CDR3 DNA reads TGTGCCAGCAGGGACAGCGGTTCAGATACGCAGTATTTT. It encodes CASRDSGSDTQYF.

The chain carries TRBV2 and TRBJ2-2; tentatively, D is TRBD2 (6 bases). V lost 6 bases to trimming and J lost 6 bases, with 20 bases between them. Germline V gene lookup returns CDR1 SNHLY and CDR2 FYNNEI. The length of the CDR3 is 16 residues. CDR3 bases: TGTGCCAGCAGCCTACGGGGCAGGGAGGTACCCGGGGAGCTGTTTTTT. The encoded protein is CASSLRGREVPGELFF. Complete variable domain (other parts from reference TRBV2 and TRBJ2-2): EPEVTQTPSHQVTQMGQEVILRCVPISNHLYFYWYRQILGQKVEFLVSFYNNEISEKSEIFDDQFSVERPDGSNFTLKIRSTKLEDSAMYFCASSLRGREVPGELFFGEGSRLTVL.

The chain has TRBV7-3 and TRBJ2-1; 7 nucleotides agree with TRBD2. This CDR3 region has 14 residues. V lost 5 bases, J lost 4 bases, and 5 bases stayed unmatched. Germline V gene data show CDR1 as SGHTA and CDR2 as FQGTGA. This CDR3 is CASSHGGGYNEQFF. The CDR3 coding sequence is TGTGCCAGCAGCCATGGGGGGGGATACAATGAGCAGTTCTTC.

Of note for this clone: In the same sample, other DNA sequences code for this CDR3. In DNA, the CDR3 is TGTGCCAGCAGTGACAGAGGAAATCAGCCCCAGCATTTT. Protein sequence: CASSDRGNQPQHF. This sequence joins TRBV6-1 and TRBJ1-5; D not resolved. V was pared by 3 bases and J by 4 bases, with 7 bases between. CDR1 is MNHNS, CDR2 SASEGT, per germline. The CDR3 contains 13 residues.

The genes are TRBV6-6 and TRBJ1-3; 12 bases align to TRBD1. The CDR3 loop spans 14 amino acids. Germline V gene sequence: CDR1 MNHNY, CDR2 SVGAGI (reference sequence). J gave up 4 bases and V 6 bases, and 1 base lay outside the gene matches. The CDR3 DNA reads as TGTGCCAGCAGAGGGACAGGGGGCGGAAACACCATATATTTT. This sequence encodes CASRGTGGGNTIYF.